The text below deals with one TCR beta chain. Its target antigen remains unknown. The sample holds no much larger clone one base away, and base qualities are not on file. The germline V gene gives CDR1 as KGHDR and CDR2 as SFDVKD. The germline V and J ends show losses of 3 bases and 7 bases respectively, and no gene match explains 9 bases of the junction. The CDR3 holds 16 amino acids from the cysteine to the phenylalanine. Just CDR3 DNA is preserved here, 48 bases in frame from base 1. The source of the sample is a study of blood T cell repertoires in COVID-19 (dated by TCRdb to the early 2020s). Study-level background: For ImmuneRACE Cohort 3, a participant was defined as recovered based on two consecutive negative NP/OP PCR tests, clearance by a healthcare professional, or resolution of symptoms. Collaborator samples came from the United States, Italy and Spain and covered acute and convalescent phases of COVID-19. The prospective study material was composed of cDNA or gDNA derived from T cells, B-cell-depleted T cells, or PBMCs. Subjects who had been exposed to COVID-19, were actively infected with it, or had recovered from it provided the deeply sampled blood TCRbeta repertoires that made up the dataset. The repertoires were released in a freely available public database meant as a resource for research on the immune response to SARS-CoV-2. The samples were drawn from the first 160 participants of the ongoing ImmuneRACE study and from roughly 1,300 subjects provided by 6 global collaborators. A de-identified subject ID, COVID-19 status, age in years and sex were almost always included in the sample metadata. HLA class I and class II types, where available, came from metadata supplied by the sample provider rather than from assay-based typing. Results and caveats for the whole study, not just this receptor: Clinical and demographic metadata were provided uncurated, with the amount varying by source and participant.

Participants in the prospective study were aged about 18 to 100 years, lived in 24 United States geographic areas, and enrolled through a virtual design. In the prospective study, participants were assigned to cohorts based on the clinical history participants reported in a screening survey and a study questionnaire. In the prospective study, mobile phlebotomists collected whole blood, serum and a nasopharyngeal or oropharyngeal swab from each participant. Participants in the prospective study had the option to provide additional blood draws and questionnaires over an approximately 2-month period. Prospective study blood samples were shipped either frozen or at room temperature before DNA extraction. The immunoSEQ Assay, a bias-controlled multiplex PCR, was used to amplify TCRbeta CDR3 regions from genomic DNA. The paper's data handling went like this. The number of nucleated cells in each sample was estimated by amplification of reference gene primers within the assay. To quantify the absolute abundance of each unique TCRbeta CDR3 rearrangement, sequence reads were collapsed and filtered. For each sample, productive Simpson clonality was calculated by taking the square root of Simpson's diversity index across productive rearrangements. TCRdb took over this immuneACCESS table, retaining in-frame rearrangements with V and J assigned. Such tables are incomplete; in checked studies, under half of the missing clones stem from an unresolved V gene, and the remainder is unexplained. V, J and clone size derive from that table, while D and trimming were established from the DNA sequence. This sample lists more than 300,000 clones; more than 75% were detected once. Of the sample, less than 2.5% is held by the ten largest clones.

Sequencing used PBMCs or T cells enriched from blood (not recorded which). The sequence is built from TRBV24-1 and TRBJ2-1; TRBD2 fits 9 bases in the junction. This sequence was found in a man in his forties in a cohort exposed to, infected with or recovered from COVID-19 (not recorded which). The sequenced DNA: TGTGCCACCAGTGATCCTAGCGGGACTAATAGGAATGAGCAGTTCTTC. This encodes CATSDPSGTNRNEQFF.